Listed here are 20 T cell receptor beta chains from one sample, sequenced in a study of identical twins. TCRdb recomputed calls from the 5' RACE reads with MiXCR, one row per CDR3 protein. In the table there are 200,000 to 250,000 distinct CDR3 sequences, about an eighth of which are singletons. The specimen sequenced was memory (CD45RO+) T cells sorted from blood. These receptors were taken from a woman in her late teens or twenties in good health.

This clonotype was counted once. This chain joins TRBV2 and TRBJ2-7; 7 positions match TRBD1. Germline V gene lookup returns CDR1 SNHLY and CDR2 FYNNEI. The CDR3 runs 14 residues. J gave up 2 bases and V 7 bases, and 8 bases lay outside the gene matches. CDR3 sequence reads: CASTQGTDAYEQYF. CDR3 coding DNA: TGTGCCAGCACCCAGGGGACAGATGCCTACGAGCAGTACTTC.

This clonotype was counted only a few times. The chain couples TRBV12-5 to TRBJ2-1; 9 bases match TRBD2. CDR1 is LGHNT and CDR2 is FRNRAP in the germline V gene. The CDR3 runs 16 residues. J lost 4 bases, V lost 4 bases, and 8 bases had no gene match. For the CDR3, the DNA is TGTGCTAGTGGTTCGTTAGCGGGGGCGGGTTACAATGAGCAGTTCTTC. This codes for CASGSLAGAGYNEQFF.

This clonotype was seen a few times. The V call is TRBV5-1, the J call TRBJ2-5, with TRBD2 identical over 10 bases. This CDR3 has 15 amino acids. Germline values: CDR1 SGHRS, CDR2 YFSETQ. Losses at the gene ends were 7 bases for V and 1 base for J; bases not matched to a gene: 7. The CDR3 sequence: CASGGSGGVQETQYF. CDR3 sequence (DNA): TGCGCCAGCGGTGGGAGCGGGGGGGTCCAAGAGACCCAGTACTTC.

The J gene is TRBJ2-1, the V gene TRBV20-1, with 9 positions matching TRBD2. V shed 0 bases and J 6 bases; nucleotides not matched to a gene: 9. Germline CDR1 DFQATT, CDR2 SNEGSKA (reference sequence). The CDR3 covers 16 residues. In DNA, the CDR3 is TGCAGTGCTAGAGATCTAATAGCGGGAGCGATCAATGAGCAGTTCTTC. Its protein product is CSARDLIAGAINEQFF.

The rearrangement joins TRBV11-2 to TRBJ2-3, with 12 bases lining up with TRBD2. V lost 8 bases to trimming and J lost 6 bases; unmatched junction nucleotides: 12. Germline loops: CDR1 SGHAT, CDR2 FQNNGV. The CDR3 extends over 16 amino acids. CDR3 loop: CASHPRPSGRADTQYF. The DNA of the CDR3 is TGTGCCAGCCACCCCCGCCCTAGCGGGAGGGCGGATACGCAGTATTTT.

The CDR3 DNA is TGCAGTGCTAGAGATGGAGAGCGGAATAACAATGAGCAGTTCTTC. Translating it yields CSARDGERNNNEQFF. The chain links TRBV20-1 to TRBJ2-1; possible D gene TRBD2, 5 bases. This CDR3 is built from 15 residues. Trimming took 0 bases from V and 5 from J, leaving 14 bases between them. Germline CDR1 is DFQATT and CDR2 is SNEGSKA (reference sequence).

The genes are TRBV5-6 and TRBJ2-5; no clear D. This CDR3 has 14 amino acids. The V gene lost 1 base and the J gene lost 1 base, with 8 bases spanning the gap. CDR1 SGHDT and CDR2 YYEEEE come from the germline V gene. CDR3 nucleotide sequence: TGTGCCAGCAGCTTGCGAGAGACCCAAGAGACCCAGTACTTC. Protein product: CASSLRETQETQYF.

This chain joins TRBV7-9 and TRBJ1-2, with D maybe TRBD1 (5 bases). V shed 5 bases and J shed 2 bases, with 6 bases lying between them. Germline CDR1 is SEHNR and CDR2 is FQNEAQ (reference sequence). This CDR3 spans 12 amino acids. The CDR3 reads CASSGQNYGYTF. CDR3 DNA sequence: TGTGCCAGCAGCGGACAAAACTATGGCTACACCTTC.

This clonotype was detected a few times. V usage is TRBV3-1 and J usage is TRBJ2-3; D is uncertain. Trimming cost V 2 bases and J 4 bases, with 10 bases left between them. Germline V gives CDR1 LGHDT, CDR2 YNNKEL (reference sequence). The CDR3 covers 14 residues. This chain's CDR3 is CASSQFLVPDTQYF. The DNA for the CDR3 is TGTGCCAGCAGCCAATTCCTAGTTCCAGATACGCAGTATTTT.

This sequence joins TRBV6-2 or TRBV6-3 and TRBJ1-2; D uncertain. Germline CDR1 and CDR2: MNHEY and SVGEGT. V lost 6 bases and J lost 6, with 8 bases in between. This CDR3 has 11 amino acids. CDR3: CASSRNDGYTF. CDR3 in DNA: TGTGCCAGCAGCCGTAATGATGGCTACACCTTC.

This clonotype came up many times. J is TRBJ1-2 and V is TRBV5-5; no clear D. Trimming stripped 0 bases from V and 8 bases from J, with 11 bases between. Germline-derived CDR1 and CDR2 are SGHKS and YYEKEE (reference sequence). This CDR3 comprises 13 residues. CDR3: CASSLDRSGGYTF. The CDR3 coding sequence is TGTGCCAGCAGCTTGGACAGATCTGGCGGCTACACCTTC.

This chain connects TRBV7-2 to TRBJ2-1; TRBD2 agrees at 10 bases. CDR1 is SGHTA, CDR2 FQGNSA, per germline. V was clipped by 3 bases and J by 4 bases; unmatched bases: 3. This CDR3 is 15 amino acids long. The CDR3 nucleotides read TGTGCCAGCAGCTTTGGAGCGGGAGGGTACAATGAGCAGTTCTTC. Its protein product is CASSFGAGGYNEQFF.

In this sample, this clonotype turned up a few times. The junction differs from germline at one of its ends, possibly a read error. This chain links TRBV7-7 with TRBJ2-1; unclear D gene. Germline V gene data show CDR1 as SSHAT and CDR2 as FNYEAQ (reference sequence). The CDR3 totals 13 residues. CDR3 region: CASSLVGRNEQFF. CDR3 bases: TGTGCTAGCAGCTTAGTTGGGCGGAATGAGCAGTTCTTC.

This clonotype was counted between two and nine times. The J gene is TRBJ2-7, the V gene TRBV9; the D gene is possibly TRBD2 (5 bases). V was clipped by 4 bases and J by 2 bases, with 16 bases between them. CDR3 length: 15 amino acids. Germline values: CDR1 SGDLS, CDR2 YYNGEE. CDR3 region: CASSTQPGFPYEQYF. CDR3 nucleotides: TGTGCCAGCAGCACACAACCGGGGTTTCCCTACGAGCAGTACTTC.

The V call is TRBV30, the J call TRBJ2-7, with no clear D. This CDR3 has 10 amino acids. The germline CDR1 and CDR2 sequences are GTSNPN and SVGIG (reference sequence). Trimming left V 5 bases short and J 2 bases short, with 4 bases between. Here the CDR3 reads CAWGTYEQYF. CDR3 sequence (DNA): TGTGCCTGGGGGACCTACGAGCAGTACTTC. The full variable domain, completed using reference TRBV30 and TRBJ2-7, is SQTIHQWPATLVQPVGSPLSLECTVEGTSNPNLYWYRQAAGRGLQLLFYSVGIGQISSEVPQNLSASRPQDRQFILSSKKLLLSDSGFYLCAWGTYEQYFGPGTRLTVT.

The sample holds many counts of this clonotype. This sequence joins TRBV12-3 or TRBV12-4 and TRBJ2-2; TRBD2 aligns across 11 bases. Trimming at V came to 3 bases and at J to 3 bases, leaving 3 bases not matched to a gene. This CDR3 spans 16 amino acids. The CDR3 DNA reads as TGTGCCAGCAGTTTTGGTAGCGGGGGGGACACCGGGGAGCTGTTTTTT. Protein: CASSFGSGGDTGELFF.

The rearrangement uses TRBV2 and TRBJ2-2; 7 positions agree with TRBD1. Looked up from germline, CDR1 is SNHLY and CDR2 is FYNNEI. Trimming at V came to 7 bases and at J to 5 bases, leaving 10 bases not matched to a gene. CDR3 length equals 15 residues. The CDR3 here is CASKGTGESTGELFF. In DNA form, the CDR3 reads TGTGCCAGCAAAGGTACAGGGGAGTCAACCGGGGAGCTGTTTTTT.

This clonotype occurred a few times. This rearrangement joins TRBV20-1 to TRBJ2-5, with D unresolved. This CDR3 is 15 amino acids long. The V end was cut by 2 bases, the J end by 5 bases, with 18 bases between. Germline CDR1 and CDR2: DFQATT and SNEGSKA (reference sequence). CDR3 sequence: CSARKLSHHDETQYF. The CDR3 nucleotides read TGCAGTGCTAGAAAGCTATCCCACCATGACGAGACCCAGTACTTC.

This clonotype turned up a few times. V is TRBV12-3 or TRBV12-4 and J is TRBJ2-1, with D possibly TRBD2 on 6 matching bases. Trimming pared 7 bases from V and 10 bases from J, leaving 20 bases between. The CDR3 has 14 residues. The CDR3 DNA sequence: TGTGCCAGCAACTCTCCGGAACGGGAGACAGAGCAGTTCTTC. It is translated as CASNSPERETEQFF.

This clonotype was detected a few times. The chain carries TRBV6-5 and TRBJ2-5, with 9 bases identical to TRBD2. Germline assignment: CDR1 MNHEY and CDR2 SVGAGI. The V gene end was trimmed by 4 bases and the J gene end by 4 bases; junction bases not matched to a gene: 7. CDR3 length: 15 residues. The CDR3 protein is CASSSWLAGTETQYF. CDR3 coding DNA: TGTGCCAGCAGTTCGTGGCTAGCGGGAACAGAGACCCAGTACTTC.